This paragraph covers one T cell receptor beta chain sequence. Antigen specificity is unknown. Treatment of the sample: some 20 received Ad26.COV2.S at low or high dose, single or two shots; about 5 received placebo; per-sample allocation not given. On day 63 after the first injection, vaccine and placebo recipients gave samples. Generated by immunoSEQ multiplex PCR, the TCRdb table keeps only in-frame clones and is missing some. The table shows 200,000 to 250,000 clones, with roughly 88% occurring only once. These data are taken from a study of Ad26.COV2.S vaccination and SARS-CoV-2 variants. Across the study: Donor allocation was to the COV1001 Ad26.COV2.S trial arm. Donor got 5x10^10 or 1x10^11 viral particles of Ad26.COV2.S. Study results and limitations: Non-spike TCR breadth did not differ much between vaccine and placebo recipients.

This sample comprised peripheral blood, obtained in a trial of Ad26.COV2.S vaccine versus placebo. This TCR was recovered from a person aged 18-60 years who received the Ad26.COV2.S COVID-19 vaccine or a placebo.

The CDR3 protein is CASSPLAGGSYEQYF. CDR3 sequence (DNA): TGTGCCAGCAGCCCCTTAGCGGGAGGTTCCTACGAGCAGTACTTC. The gene calls are TRBV27 and TRBJ2-7; 10 bases map to TRBD2. Losses at the gene ends were 6 bases for V and 1 base for J; bases not matched to a gene: 6. CDR1 MNHEY and CDR2 SMNVEV come from the germline V gene (reference sequence). This CDR3 has 15 amino acids.